What follows are 19 T cell receptor beta chains derived from one specimen sequenced in a study of glioma-infiltrating T cells. The iRepertoire nested amplicon-rescue multiplex PCR amplified TCR alpha and beta CDR3s from RNA. TCRdb redid the calling of the multiplex PCR reads with MiXCR, one entry per CDR3 protein. This sample has about 400,000 distinct CDR3 sequences; roughly two fifths occur once, and the top ten carry more than 10%. The sample was glioma tissue, nonneoplastic brain tissue, or PBMCs (not recorded which). Source of these receptors: a human donor with low-grade glioma or glioblastoma, undergoing nonglioma brain surgery, or in good health (not recorded which).

Ten or more counts support this clonotype. The gene calls are TRBV6-6 and TRBJ2-3, with D unresolved. The CDR3 covers 13 residues. V lost 2 bases and J 6 bases, leaving 9 bases between the germline ends. Per the germline V gene, CDR1 is MNHNY and CDR2 is SVGAGI (reference sequence). CDR3 in amino acids: CASSYGYPDTQYF. DNA for the CDR3: TGTGCCAGCAGTTACGGCTACCCGGATACGCAGTATTTT.

This chain connects TRBV20-1 to TRBJ2-1, with D perhaps matching TRBD2 (5 bases). CDR3 length: 14 amino acids. V lost 3 bases, J lost 7 bases, and 16 bases lay in between. Looked up from germline, CDR1 is DFQATT and CDR2 is SNEGSKA (reference sequence). CDR3 nucleotide sequence: TGCAGTGCTAGGCTAGACTACACAACGAATGAGCAGTTCTTC. Its translation is CSARLDYTTNEQFF.

This clonotype has a count of ten or more. This chain links TRBV25-1 with TRBJ1-1; D uncertain. The CDR3 totals 12 residues. Germline V gene lookup returns CDR1 MGHDK and CDR2 SYGVNS. V was shortened by 3 bases and J by 1 base, with 3 bases between the two germline ends. CDR3 bases: TGTGCCAGCAGTGACAGGAACACTGAAGCTTTCTTT. It encodes CASSDRNTEAFF. Looking up the rest from reference TRBV25-1 and TRBJ1-1 gives the full variable domain: EADIYQTPRYLVIGTGKKITLECSQTMGHDKMYWYQQDPGMELHLIHYSYGVNSTEKGDLSSESTVSRIRTEHFPLTLESARPSHTSQYLCASSDRNTEAFFGQGTRLTVV.

A note on this clonotype: A much larger clone sits a single nucleotide away, making a read error possible. This chain joins TRBV6-2 or TRBV6-3 and TRBJ2-3, with 7 nucleotides matching TRBD2. Germline trimming cut 0 bases from V and 9 bases from J; bases unmatched to any gene: 18. This CDR3 has 18 residues. Germline V gene lookup returns CDR1 MNHEY and CDR2 SVGEGT. The CDR3 DNA is TGTGCCAGCAGTTACTCGATCGGGCGCAGAGGACTAGGCGACACGCAGTATTTT. Its translation is CASSYSIGRRGLGDTQYF.

Turning to this clonotype: A much larger clone lies a single base off, so this may be a read error. The J gene is TRBJ2-7, the V gene TRBV27; 11 bases align to TRBD2. V shed 6 bases, J shed 7 bases, and the junction held 11 bases outside the gene matches. The germline V gene encodes CDR1 MNHEY and CDR2 SMNVEV (reference sequence). This CDR3 spans 15 amino acids. The CDR3 loop reads CASRLLAGVGEEQYF. CDR3 coding DNA: TGTGCCAGCAGACTACTAGCGGGAGTAGGCGAAGAGCAGTACTTC.

About this clonotype itself: Being one base from a much bigger clone, this may be a read error. The rearrangement uses TRBV20-1 and TRBJ2-5; possible D gene TRBD1, 7 bases. This CDR3 is 15 amino acids long. From germline, CDR1 is DFQATT and CDR2 SNEGSKA (reference sequence). Deletions cut 0 bases from V and 4 bases from J, with 15 bases between. The CDR3 spells CSARDGGTVVETQYF. The CDR3 DNA sequence: TGCAGTGCTAGAGATGGGGGGACAGTAGTAGAGACCCAGTACTTC.

This chain links TRBV24-1 with TRBJ2-1; no clear D gene. CDR1 and CDR2 (germline): KGHDR, SFDVKD. The CDR3 sequence is 14 residues long. V lost 5 bases and J lost 3, with 10 bases in between. The CDR3 nucleotides read TGTGCCACCAGTGCCGGGTCAGGCTACAATGAGCAGTTCTTC. This encodes CATSAGSGYNEQFF.

The V call is TRBV7-3, the J call TRBJ2-1, with D perhaps matching TRBD2 (6 bases). Germline V gene sequence: CDR1 SGHTA, CDR2 FQGTGA. There are 12 residues in the CDR3. V was clipped by 5 bases and J by 15 bases, with 17 bases between them. CDR3 nucleotide sequence: TGTGCCAGCAGCGGAACAGCGGGTCAAACGTTCTTC. Protein product: CASSGTAGQTFF.

CDR3 in amino acids: CASSQASGRIQETQYF. CDR3 bases: TGTGCCAGCAGCCAAGCTTCCGGGAGGATCCAAGAGACCCAGTACTTC. The chain has TRBV14 and TRBJ2-5; 7 bases match TRBD2. The V and J ends lost 1 base and 1 base, in that order; junction bases with no gene match: 6. The CDR3 runs to 16 residues. Germline V gives CDR1 SGHDN, CDR2 FVKESK.

V is TRBV18 and J is TRBJ2-1; D ambiguous. The V gene's germline CDR1 is KGHSH and CDR2 LQKENI. This CDR3 comprises 15 residues. The V end was cut by 1 base, the J end by 0 bases, with 7 bases between. CDR3 sequence: CASSPRVRSYNEQFF. The DNA for the CDR3 is TGTGCCAGCTCACCACGGGTCCGCTCCTACAATGAGCAGTTCTTC.

This clonotype was recorded a few times. One end of the junction fails to match germline, which may point to a read error. The gene calls are TRBV27 and TRBJ1-1; D might be TRBD1 (6 bases). Germline V gives CDR1 MNHEY, CDR2 SMNVEV (reference sequence). The CDR3 is 16 amino acids. The CDR3 here is CAISRPGPGVRTEAFF. The CDR3 DNA is TGTGCCATCAGTAGGCCGGGCCCAGGGGTGAGGACTGAAGCTTTCTTT.

This clonotype was picked up one time. The germline gene is not matched at one end of the junction; a read error may be the cause. The chain recombines TRBV27 with TRBJ2-1; unclear D gene. Germline V gene data show CDR1 as MNHEY and CDR2 as SMNVEV (reference sequence). The length of the CDR3 is 11 residues. The CDR3 protein is CASGYYNKQLF. For the CDR3, the DNA is TGTGCCAGCGGTTATTACAATAAGCAGCTCTTC.

This clonotype has ten or more counts. The genes are TRBV27 and TRBJ2-3; 9 nucleotides line up with TRBD2. Germline CDR1 and CDR2: MNHEY and SMNVEV (reference sequence). The CDR3 length is 15 residues. V trimming: 3 bases; J trimming: 0 bases; junction bases outside the gene matches: 1. The DNA for the CDR3 is TGTGCCAGCAGTTTCCTAGCGGGAAGCACAGATACGCAGTATTTT. Its translation is CASSFLAGSTDTQYF.

With respect to this clonotype: The junction departs from the called germline gene at one end, perhaps through a read error. This chain connects TRBV6-1 to TRBJ1-1; D is possibly TRBD1 (5 bases). CDR3 length: 14 residues. Germline values: CDR1 MNHNS, CDR2 SASEGT. This CDR3 is CASSERGPITEAFF. In nucleotides, the CDR3 is TGTGCCAGCAGTGAACGGGGACCAATCACTGAGGCTTTCTTT.

Note on this clonotype: A much bigger clone sits one base away, suggesting this may be a read error. V and J are TRBV20-1 and TRBJ2-1; D gene unclear. Trimming took off 3 bases at V and 0 bases at J, with 9 bases between the two ends. The CDR3 is 14 amino acids. CDR1 is DFQATT, CDR2 SNEGSKA, per germline (reference sequence). CDR3 DNA sequence: TGCAGTGCTAGTTCAGGTGTCTCCTACAATGAGCAGTTCTTC. Residues: CSASSGVSYNEQFF.

This clonotype was found a few times. The chain couples TRBV14 to TRBJ1-2; a possible D gene is TRBD1 (5 bases). V dropped 1 base and J dropped 4 bases, with 7 bases sitting between them. The CDR3 spans 13 residues. Germline V lookup: CDR1 SGHDN, CDR2 FVKESK. CDR3 nucleotide sequence: TGTGCCAGCAGCCAAGGACAGCTCTATGGCTACACCTTC. Translated, it gives CASSQGQLYGYTF.

There are a few counts of this clonotype. CDR3 sequence reads: CSARLAGGNTDTQYF. Written as DNA, the CDR3 is TGCAGTGCTAGACTAGCGGGAGGCAACACAGATACGCAGTATTTT. The rearrangement joins TRBV20-1 to TRBJ2-3; 11 bases map to TRBD2. Germline lookup yields CDR1 DFQATT and CDR2 SNEGSKA (reference sequence). The CDR3 is 15 residues long. V dropped 2 bases and J dropped 2; count of bases not matched to a gene: 3.

This chain joins TRBV6-1 and TRBJ1-2, with TRBD1 matching 7 bases. The CDR3 extends over 14 amino acids. Trimming at V came to 6 bases and at J to 5 bases, leaving 9 bases not matched to a gene. Germline CDR1 and CDR2: MNHNS and SASEGT. In DNA, the CDR3 is TGTGCCAGCAGCTTGCCTGTGACAGGGTATGGCTACACCTTC. Translated, it gives CASSLPVTGYGYTF.

The chain is built from TRBV6-2 or TRBV6-3 and TRBJ2-3; 11 nucleotides match TRBD2. The CDR3 is 17 residues long. Germline V gives CDR1 MNHEY, CDR2 SVGEGT. The V and J ends lost 4 bases and 5 bases, in that order; junction bases with no gene match: 11. The CDR3 DNA reads as TGTGCCAGCAGTTCCCCTCCGTCTAGCGGGAGGAGAGATACGCAGTATTTT. Protein: CASSSPPSSGRRDTQYF.